Listed here are 9 T cell receptor beta chains from one sample, sequenced in a study of T cells after yellow fever vaccination. MiXCR, applied by TCRdb to the 5' RACE reads, yields one record per CDR3 protein. The sample has a few hundred thousand distinct CDR3 sequences; roughly 4% are singletons. This material consisted of PBMCs, taken 5 days after the yellow fever booster vaccination. The source of these receptors is a man aged 18 to 29 who received the YFV17D yellow fever vaccine.

The chain employs TRBV4-2 and TRBJ1-2; D is uncertain. Germline CDR1 and CDR2: LGHNA and YNFKEQ. The CDR3 extends over 16 amino acids. The V end lost 0 bases, the J end lost 4 bases, and 15 bases lay between the germline ends. CDR3 sequence: CASSQDPSGEVYGYTF. CDR3 DNA sequence: TGTGCCAGCAGCCAAGATCCATCGGGCGAAGTCTATGGCTACACCTTC.

This clonotype turned up a few times. This sequence joins TRBV11-1 and TRBJ2-7; no clear D gene. The CDR3 extends over 13 amino acids. Trimming pared 3 bases from V and 4 bases from J, leaving 10 bases between. CDR1 is SGHAT, CDR2 FQDESV, per germline (reference sequence). The CDR3 is CASSFSLLYEQYV. The CDR3 coding sequence is TGTGCCAGCAGCTTCAGCCTATTGTACGAGCAGTACGTC.

A few counts support this clonotype. J is TRBJ2-3 and V is TRBV4-2; TRBD2 aligns across 7 bases. Germline loops: CDR1 LGHNA, CDR2 YNFKEQ. V shed 6 bases, J shed 4 bases, and the junction held 1 base outside the gene matches. The CDR3 extends over 12 amino acids. CDR3 DNA sequence: TGTGCCAGCAGGACTAGCCCAGATACGCAGTATTTT. Protein sequence: CASRTSPDTQYF.

The sample holds many counts of this clonotype. The chain recombines TRBV4-2 with TRBJ2-3; the D gene could be TRBD1 or TRBD2 (5 bases each). This CDR3 has 14 residues. The V gene lost 1 base and the J gene lost 9 bases, with 14 bases spanning the gap. CDR1 and CDR2 from the germline V gene are LGHNA and YNFKEQ. CDR3: CASSQGGGWDTQYF. CDR3 bases: TGTGCCAGCAGCCAAGGTGGGGGATGGGACACGCAGTATTTT.

The table lists this clonotype with many counts. V and J are TRBV4-1 and TRBJ2-7; D is unclear. The CDR3 runs 17 residues. V shed 0 bases and J shed 7 bases, with 22 bases lying between them. Germline assignment: CDR1 MGHRA and CDR2 YSYEKL. CDR3 residues: CASSQDPRRTAPREQYF. The CDR3 coding sequence is TGCGCCAGCAGCCAAGATCCTCGGCGGACGGCCCCTAGAGAGCAGTACTTC.

This clonotype was observed many times. V usage is TRBV2 and J usage is TRBJ2-1; tentative D call: TRBD2 (7 bases). Per the germline V gene, CDR1 is SNHLY and CDR2 is FYNNEI. The CDR3 consists of 14 residues. V was shortened by 4 bases and J by 7 bases, with 14 bases between the two germline ends. CDR3 in DNA: TGTGCCAGCAGTGGTAGCGCGGGGGCGAATGAGCAGTTCTTC. Amino acid sequence: CASSGSAGANEQFF.

The chain uses TRBV4-1 and TRBJ2-7; D ambiguous. V was trimmed by 3 bases and J by 0 bases, leaving 15 bases between them. The CDR3 is 16 amino acids. Germline CDR1 reads MGHRA; CDR2 reads YSYEKL. CDR3 bases: TGCGCCAGCAGCCACGGTGACCCCGATAGCTCCTACGAGCAGTACTTC. Protein: CASSHGDPDSSYEQYF.

This clonotype was recorded many times. V is TRBV11-2 and J is TRBJ2-7; possibly TRBD1 for D (6 bases). Looked up from germline, CDR1 is SGHAT and CDR2 is FQNNGV. The V end was cut by 1 base, the J end by 2 bases, with 9 bases between. This CDR3 has 14 amino acids. CDR3 nucleotides: TGTGCCAGCAGCTTAGGAACAGGGACCTACGAGCAGTACGTC. Amino acid sequence: CASSLGTGTYEQYV.

This clonotype was observed a handful of times. The chain employs TRBV4-1 and TRBJ2-1, with 8 bases matching TRBD1. The CDR3 runs 15 residues. Trimming removed 0 bases from V and 5 bases from J; junction bases left unmatched: 3. Germline V lookup: CDR1 MGHRA, CDR2 YSYEKL. CDR3 sequence reads: CASSQETGANNEQFF. DNA for the CDR3: TGCGCCAGCAGCCAAGAGACAGGGGCAAACAATGAGCAGTTCTTC.